The 10 T cell receptor beta chains reported below all come from one sample, sequenced in a study of T cells in Graves' hyperthyroidism and ophthalmopathy. TCR beta CDR3 sequences were amplified from RNA transcripts. The study used the HTBI primer set for a first-round RT-PCR of the TCR CDR3. TCRdb redid the calling of the multiplex PCR reads with MiXCR, one entry per CDR3 protein. The data hold a few hundred thousand distinct CDR3 sequences, with about a sixth observed a single time. Sequenced: blood. These receptors all stem from a woman aged 40-49 years with Graves' ophthalmopathy.

This clonotype was seen at least ten times. The chain's CDR3 is CASSKRRDQETQYF. The DNA of the CDR3 is TGTGCCAGCAGTAAGCGCAGGGACCAAGAGACCCAGTACTTC. V is TRBV6-1 and J is TRBJ2-5; D might be TRBD1 (5 bases). CDR3 length: 14 residues. Trimming removed 5 bases from V and 0 bases from J, with 10 bases in between. Germline loops: CDR1 MNHNS, CDR2 SASEGT.

The J gene is TRBJ2-5, the V gene TRBV5-1, with D maybe TRBD1 (5 bases). The germline V and J ends were trimmed by 0 bases and 2 bases, with 11 bases remaining between them. This CDR3 has 15 residues. Germline-derived CDR1 and CDR2 are SGHRS and YFSETQ. The CDR3 DNA reads as TGCGCCAGCAGCTTGGCCAGGCAGGGTCAAGAGACCCAGTACTTC. Protein: CASSLARQGQETQYF.

Judged by abundance, this clonotype is medium-sized (0.01 to 0.1%). V gene TRBV6-1 combines with J gene TRBJ2-7; D not resolved. Germline-derived CDR1 and CDR2 are MNHNS and SASEGT. V was shortened by 5 bases and J by 0 bases, with 17 bases between the two germline ends. The CDR3 is 16 residues long. The CDR3 reads CASSPEDGTFSYEQYF. In nucleotides, the CDR3 is TGTGCCAGCAGTCCCGAGGACGGAACGTTCTCCTACGAGCAGTACTTC.

This clonotype was seen more than once but under ten times. The chain combines TRBV24-1 with TRBJ2-1; D may be TRBD1 or TRBD2 (5 bases each). Germline CDR1 is KGHDR and CDR2 is SFDVKD. The V and J ends lost 9 bases and 1 base respectively, with 15 bases between them. This CDR3 has 15 residues. The CDR3 here is CATLTGRRSYNEQFF. The CDR3, as DNA: TGTGCCACCCTCACGGGACGCCGATCCTACAATGAGCAGTTCTTC.

This clonotype was recorded at least ten times. The chain couples TRBV6-1 to TRBJ1-6; 9 nucleotides match TRBD1. Germline V lookup: CDR1 MNHNS, CDR2 SASEGT. This CDR3 spans 13 amino acids. The J segment lost 10 bases and the V segment lost 8 bases, leaving 6 bases of the junction unmatched. This chain's CDR3 is CASRDRDRSPLHF. In DNA, the CDR3 is TGTGCCAGCCGGGACAGGGATCGATCACCCCTCCACTTT.

This clonotype was recorded once. The rearrangement joins TRBV28 to TRBJ2-2; 9 positions match TRBD1. Trimming cost V 6 bases and J 5 bases; bases outside gene matches: 7. Germline V gives CDR1 MDHEN, CDR2 SYDVKM. The CDR3 extends over 15 amino acids. The CDR3 DNA reads TGTGCCAGCAGCCCCGCGGACAGGGGAACCGGGGAGCTGTTTTTT. Translation: CASSPADRGTGELFF.

This clonotype has at least ten counts. This chain joins TRBV5-1 and TRBJ2-7, with D possibly being TRBD1 or TRBD2 (7 bases each). The V and J ends lost 4 bases and 3 bases respectively, with 17 bases between them. This CDR3 region has 15 residues. Germline CDR1 and CDR2: SGHRS and YFSETQ. The CDR3 is CASSTGTAGYYEQYF. The DNA for the CDR3 is TGCGCCAGCAGCACGGGGACAGCGGGATACTACGAGCAGTACTTC.

This clonotype was counted ten times or more. The chain has TRBV7-2 and TRBJ2-2; TRBD1 agrees at 9 bases. Unmatched junction bases numbered 4, after V lost 5 bases and J lost 6 bases. This CDR3 spans 14 amino acids. Germline V gives CDR1 SGHTA, CDR2 FQGNSA. CDR3 sequence: CASSAGQGAGELFF. CDR3 DNA: TGTGCCAGCAGCGCGGGACAGGGAGCCGGGGAGCTGTTTTTT.

J is TRBJ1-5 and V is TRBV19; possible D gene TRBD1, 6 bases. The CDR3 extends over 14 amino acids. The V end was cut by 6 bases, the J end by 0 bases, with 9 bases between. CDR1 and CDR2 from the germline V gene are LNHDA and SQIVND (reference sequence). CDR3 loop: CASSRQDSNQPQHF. In DNA, the CDR3 is TGTGCCAGTAGCCGACAGGATAGCAATCAGCCCCAGCATTTT.

The chain couples TRBV5-1 to TRBJ2-7, with D unresolved. Germline V CDR1 and CDR2: SGHRS, YFSETQ. Trimming left V 0 bases short and J 0 bases short, with 10 bases between. The CDR3 has 15 amino acids. CDR3 in amino acids: CASSLGAVSSYEQYF. The CDR3 nucleotides are TGCGCCAGCAGCTTGGGTGCGGTTAGCTCCTACGAGCAGTACTTC.